This T cell receptor (beta chain) was retrieved from a study of CD8 T cells in Susac syndrome. Included as multiple sclerosis controls were treatment-naive patients who had stable or active relapsing-remitting disease. Negative magnetic isolation gave CD8+ and CD4+ cells; FACS enriched CD8+ TEMRA. This clonotype was detected only a few times. The antigen remains unidentified. Reverse transcription of roughly 0.45 to 1 ug RNA was carried out with random hexamers. Amplification of the TCR beta CDR3 was carried out by immunoSEQ multiplex PCR, which spanned a total of 54 Vbeta and 13 Jbeta segments. TCRdb re-called the immunoSEQ multiplex PCR reads with MiXCR, one entry per CDR3 protein. The table shows about 280,000 distinct CDR3 sequences, with approximately 85% occurring only once. Study findings and constraints: The study recognized that its TCR sequencing and HLA analysis covered a relatively small number of individuals.

Specimen: CD8+ T cells from PBMCs. This receptor was obtained from a human donor with multiple sclerosis.

This CDR3 reads CASSYGTDQPQHF. The CDR3 DNA follows: TGTGCCAGCAGTTACGGGACAGATCAGCCCCAGCATTTT. The chain links TRBV6-5 to TRBJ1-5; 7 bases agree with TRBD1. The CDR3 loop spans 13 amino acids. V trimming: 2 bases; J trimming: 5 bases; junction bases outside the gene matches: 0. The V gene's germline CDR1 is MNHEY and CDR2 SVGAGI.